This passage covers 19 T cell receptor beta chains from one sample sequenced in a study of blood T cells in healthy people across ages. Primers used in a second PCR of about 7 to 12 cycles were a sample-barcoded 5' primer and a J-beta primer mix. Via MiXCR, TCRdb re-called the 5' RACE reads, giving one row per CDR3 protein. Of about 1.4 million distinct CDR3 sequences detected, approximately 59% appear once; the ten largest clones hold approximately 7%. The source material was blood. These receptors originate from a man aged 18 to 29 in good health.

The chain links TRBV20-1 to TRBJ2-5; tentative D call: TRBD1 (5 bases). The V gene lost 0 bases and the J gene lost 11 bases, with 22 bases spanning the gap. In germline, CDR1 is DFQATT, CDR2 SNEGSKA (reference sequence). CDR3 size: 15 residues. The CDR3 here is CSARDRWGPSNEQYF. The CDR3 region has the DNA TGCAGTGCTAGAGATCGGTGGGGCCCAAGCAATGAGCAGTACTTC.

The rearrangement joins TRBV3-1 to TRBJ1-2; possible D gene TRBD1, 6 bases. Per the germline V gene, CDR1 is LGHDT and CDR2 is YNNKEL (reference sequence). Trimming took off 5 bases at V and 7 bases at J, with 17 bases between the two ends. CDR3 length: 14 amino acids. CDR3 nucleotide sequence: TGTGCCAGCAGCTTCGAACGGGGGCGGGGTGGCTACACCTTC. It encodes CASSFERGRGGYTF.

The CDR3 here is CASSGTSGGPEETQYF. The CDR3 nucleotides read TGCGCCAGCTCAGGGACTAGCGGGGGGCCTGAAGAGACCCAGTACTTC. The chain combines TRBV5-1 with TRBJ2-5, with 15 bases that match TRBD2. V lost 7 bases to trimming and J lost 3 bases; unmatched junction nucleotides: 7. Germline CDR1 and CDR2: SGHRS and YFSETQ. The CDR3 loop spans 16 amino acids.

CDR3 coding DNA: TGTGCCAGCACCCGGACTAGTAGCACAGATACGCAGTATTTT. This sequence encodes CASTRTSSTDTQYF. The V gene is TRBV25-1, the J gene TRBJ2-3; TRBD2 aligns across 7 bases. The CDR3 has 14 residues. Germline trimming cut 7 bases from V and 0 bases from J; bases unmatched to any gene: 4. Germline lookup yields CDR1 MGHDK and CDR2 SYGVNS.

The rearrangement joins TRBV3-1 to TRBJ1-2; TRBD1 might be the D (5 bases). V was cut by 2 bases and J by 5 bases, with 12 bases left in between. CDR3 length: 14 amino acids. In germline, CDR1 is LGHDT, CDR2 YNNKEL (reference sequence). The CDR3 region is CASSQSLWGYGYTF. DNA for the CDR3: TGTGCCAGCAGCCAATCCCTTTGGGGGTATGGCTACACCTTC. Using reference TRBV3-1 and TRBJ1-2 for the parts outside the CDR3, the full variable domain is DTAVSQTPKYLVTQMGNDKSIKCEQNLGHDTMYWYKQDSKKFLKIMFSYNNKELIINETVPNRFSPKSPDKAHLNLHINSLELGDSAVYFCASSQSLWGYGYTFGSGTRLTVV.

This chain connects TRBV11-2 to TRBJ2-1; D may be TRBD2 (5 bases). The V and J ends lost 5 bases and 8 bases respectively, with 19 bases between them. The CDR3 sequence is 15 residues long. Looked up from germline, CDR1 is SGHAT and CDR2 is FQNNGV. The CDR3 bases are TGTGCCAGCAGCCCATCTGTGGGAGCTGTCGATGAGCAGTTCTTC. Protein: CASSPSVGAVDEQFF.

V usage is TRBV28 and J usage is TRBJ2-3; TRBD2 is a possible D gene (6 bases). Germline CDR1 MDHEN, CDR2 SYDVKM. V lost 7 bases, J lost 1 base, and 15 bases lay in between. CDR3 length: 15 amino acids. The CDR3 protein is CASNLAGTRTDTQYF. The CDR3 coding sequence is TGTGCCAGCAACCTGGCAGGGACTCGCACAGATACGCAGTATTTT.

This clonotype has a handful of counts. Just one base apart from a much larger clone, this may be a read error. This chain uses TRBV5-1 with TRBJ2-3; 11 nucleotides line up with TRBD2. The germline V gene encodes CDR1 SGHRS and CDR2 YFSETQ. Trimming removed 3 bases from V and 0 bases from J; junction bases left unmatched: 3. The CDR3 is made up of 16 amino acids. Here the CDR3 reads CASSSGLAASTDTQYF. The CDR3 DNA reads as TGCGCCAGCAGCTCGGGACTAGCGGCTAGCACAGATACGCAGTATTTT.

This clonotype came up many times. CDR3 in amino acids: CASSVDGGVVDTQYF. CDR3 in DNA: TGTGCCAGCAGCGTAGACGGGGGTGTTGTGGATACGCAGTATTTT. This rearrangement joins TRBV9 to TRBJ2-3; possibly TRBD2 for D (6 bases). V was pared by 0 bases and J by 6 bases, with 14 bases between. The germline V gene has CDR1 SGDLS and CDR2 YYNGEE. The CDR3 is 15 residues long.

This sequence joins TRBV5-6 and TRBJ2-6; 7 bases agree with TRBD1. J lost 0 bases, V lost 1 base, and 7 bases had no gene match. The germline CDR1 and CDR2 sequences are SGHDT and YYEEEE. The CDR3 has 18 amino acids. CDR3 residues: CASSLRDSDLSGANVLTF. The CDR3 DNA reads TGTGCCAGCAGCTTGCGGGACAGCGACCTCTCTGGGGCCAACGTCCTGACTTTC.

The chain carries TRBV6-5 and TRBJ2-2; the D is unclear. Germline V gene lookup returns CDR1 MNHEY and CDR2 SVGAGI. This CDR3 is built from 15 residues. Trimming shortened V by 0 bases and J by 4 bases, and 9 bases separated the two germline ends. The CDR3 sequence: CASSYSTFTTGELFF. The CDR3 coding sequence is TGTGCCAGCAGTTACTCGACATTTACCACCGGGGAGCTGTTTTTT.

The chain couples TRBV4-3 to TRBJ2-1; D ambiguous. Trimming cost V 1 base and J 2 bases, with 15 bases left between them. Germline V lookup: CDR1 LGHNA, CDR2 YSLEER. This CDR3 is built from 17 residues. The CDR3 loop reads CASSQAFGVRPYNEQFF. The CDR3 DNA sequence: TGCGCCAGCAGCCAAGCCTTTGGCGTTAGACCCTACAATGAGCAGTTCTTC.

The genes are TRBV4-2 and TRBJ2-7, with 8 bases fitting TRBD1. The CDR3 loop spans 15 amino acids. CDR1 LGHNA and CDR2 YNFKEQ come from the germline V gene. Trimming took 4 bases from V and 5 from J; bases not matched to a gene: 10. Here the CDR3 reads CASSPQTGDRNEQYF. The CDR3 coding sequence is TGTGCCAGCAGCCCTCAGACAGGGGACCGAAACGAGCAGTACTTC.

The chain carries TRBV9 and TRBJ2-1; weak D call: TRBD2 (6 bases). Trimming removed 0 bases from V and 4 bases from J, with 11 bases in between. The CDR3 sequence is 15 residues long. Germline CDR1 SGDLS, CDR2 YYNGEE. CDR3 coding DNA: TGTGCCAGCAGCGTAGCTGGGGGGAGATACAATGAGCAGTTCTTC. Amino acid sequence: CASSVAGGRYNEQFF.

The chain carries TRBV27 and TRBJ2-5, with D tentatively TRBD1 (6 bases). V was cut by 5 bases and J by 3 bases, with 10 bases left in between. CDR1 and CDR2 from the germline V gene are MNHEY and SMNVEV (reference sequence). This CDR3 region has 13 residues. The CDR3 sequence: CASSVQGEETQYF. CDR3 coding DNA: TGTGCCAGCAGTGTACAGGGAGAAGAGACCCAGTACTTC.

A few counts support this clonotype. This chain uses TRBV6-5 with TRBJ2-7; D assignment may be TRBD1 or TRBD2 (7 bases each). Germline V lookup: CDR1 MNHEY, CDR2 SVGAGI. V lost 6 bases and J 3 bases, leaving 18 bases between the germline ends. This CDR3 has 15 amino acids. The CDR3 DNA is TGTGCCAGCAGAGCCGAGCGGGACAGACTCTACGAGCAGTACTTC. Amino acids: CASRAERDRLYEQYF.

V usage is TRBV4-3 and J usage is TRBJ2-1, with 7 nucleotides matching TRBD1. With 1 base clipped from V and 6 bases from J, the junction kept 12 bases outside the gene matches. The CDR3 length is 17 residues. The germline V gene encodes CDR1 LGHNA and CDR2 YSLEER. CDR3 residues: CASSQGLGGLYSNEQFF. The CDR3 region has the DNA TGCGCCAGCAGCCAAGGTCTAGGGGGCCTCTACTCCAATGAGCAGTTCTTC.

The chain recombines TRBV28 with TRBJ2-1, with TRBD2 identical over 9 bases. After removal of 6 bases from V and 15 bases from J, the junction contained 9 bases not matched to a gene. The germline CDR1 and CDR2 sequences are MDHEN and SYDVKM. The CDR3 length is 12 residues. CDR3 sequence: CASSSRLAVVFF. For the CDR3, the DNA is TGTGCCAGCAGCTCCCGACTAGCGGTTGTGTTCTTC.

Only a few counts were recorded for this clonotype. CDR3 protein: CAISGKTTRDTYEQYF. CDR3 coding DNA: TGTGCCATCAGTGGCAAGACCACCAGGGACACCTACGAGCAGTACTTC. The chain recombines TRBV10-3 with TRBJ2-7, with D maybe TRBD1 (6 bases). V was cut by 4 bases and J by 2 bases, with 18 bases left in between. CDR3 length: 16 amino acids. The germline gives CDR1 ENHRY, CDR2 SYGVKD.